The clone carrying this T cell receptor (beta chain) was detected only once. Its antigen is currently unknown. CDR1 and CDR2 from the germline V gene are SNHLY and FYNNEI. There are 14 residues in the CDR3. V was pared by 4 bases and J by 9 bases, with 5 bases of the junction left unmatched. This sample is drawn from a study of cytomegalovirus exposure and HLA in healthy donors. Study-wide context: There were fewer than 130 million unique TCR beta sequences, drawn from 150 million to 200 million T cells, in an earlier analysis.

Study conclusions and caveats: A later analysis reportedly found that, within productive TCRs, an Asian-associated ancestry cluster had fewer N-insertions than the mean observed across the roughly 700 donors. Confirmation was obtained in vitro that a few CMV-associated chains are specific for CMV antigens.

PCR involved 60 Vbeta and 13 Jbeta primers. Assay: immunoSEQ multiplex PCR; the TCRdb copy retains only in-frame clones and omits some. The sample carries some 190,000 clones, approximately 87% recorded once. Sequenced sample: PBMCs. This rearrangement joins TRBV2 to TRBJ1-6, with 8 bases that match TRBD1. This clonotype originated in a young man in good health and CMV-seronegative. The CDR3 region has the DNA TGTGCCAGCAGTGTAAGCAGGGGGCGTTCACCCCTCCACTTT. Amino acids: CASSVSRGRSPLHF.